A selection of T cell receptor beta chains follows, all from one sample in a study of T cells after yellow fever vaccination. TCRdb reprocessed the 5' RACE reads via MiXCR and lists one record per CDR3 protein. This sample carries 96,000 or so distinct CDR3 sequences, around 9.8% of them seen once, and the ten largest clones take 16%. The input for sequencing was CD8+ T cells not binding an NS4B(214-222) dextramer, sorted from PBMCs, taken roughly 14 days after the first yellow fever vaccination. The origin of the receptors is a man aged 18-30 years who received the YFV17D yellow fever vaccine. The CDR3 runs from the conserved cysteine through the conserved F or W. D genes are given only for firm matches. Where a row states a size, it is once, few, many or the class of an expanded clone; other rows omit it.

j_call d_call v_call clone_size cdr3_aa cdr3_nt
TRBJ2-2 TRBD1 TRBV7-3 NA CASSFSPQGAGTGELFF TGTGCCAGCAGCTTCTCTCCGCAGGGGGCAGGCACCGGGGAGCTGTTTTTT
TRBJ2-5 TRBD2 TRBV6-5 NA CASSLSSGGGLETQYF TGTGCCAGCAGCCTCTCGAGCGGGGGAGGGCTGGAGACCCAGTACTTC
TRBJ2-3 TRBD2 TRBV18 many CASSPPSGGTDTQYF TGTGCCAGCTCACCACCTAGCGGGGGAACAGATACGCAGTATTTT
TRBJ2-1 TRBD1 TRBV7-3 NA CASSHGQGRSHEQFF TGTGCCAGCAGCCACGGACAGGGAAGGAGCCATGAGCAGTTCTTC
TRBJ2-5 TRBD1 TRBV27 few CASSYRGSSLGETQYF TGTGCCAGCAGCTACAGGGGTTCCTCATTGGGGGAGACCCAGTACTTC
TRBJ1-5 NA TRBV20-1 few CSAPDTVFNQPQHF TGCAGTGCCCCGGACACGGTTTTTAATCAGCCCCAGCATTTT
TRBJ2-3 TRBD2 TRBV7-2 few CASSFGSQRGLTDTQYF TGTGCCAGCAGCTTCGGATCGCAGCGGGGCCTCACAGATACGCAGTATTTT
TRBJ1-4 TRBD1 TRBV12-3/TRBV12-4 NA CASRKDRRGEKLFF TGTGCCAGCAGGAAGGACAGGCGGGGTGAAAAACTGTTTTTT
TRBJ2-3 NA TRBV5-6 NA CASSSQGWGLGQYF TGTGCCAGCAGCTCACAGGGCTGGGGATTAGGGCAGTATTTT
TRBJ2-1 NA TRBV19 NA CASSPRVTPRSYNEQFF TGTGCCAGTAGCCCTCGGGTGACACCCCGCTCCTACAATGAGCAGTTCTTC
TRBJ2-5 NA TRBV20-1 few CSAREAGTQYF TGCAGTGCTAGAGAGGCTGGGACCCAGTACTTC
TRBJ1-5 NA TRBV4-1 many CASSQGRGADQPQHF TGCGCCAGCAGCCAGGGGAGGGGGGCGGATCAGCCCCAGCATTTT
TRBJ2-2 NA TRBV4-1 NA CASSQVVVNTGELFF TGCGCCAGCAGCCAAGTGGTGGTGAACACCGGGGAGCTGTTTTTT
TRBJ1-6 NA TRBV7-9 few CASQWRGYNSPLHF TGTGCCAGCCAGTGGCGGGGCTATAATTCACCCCTCCACTTT
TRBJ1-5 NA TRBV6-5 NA CASSYRDGGPQHF TGTGCCAGCAGTTATCGGGACGGGGGGCCCCAGCATTTT
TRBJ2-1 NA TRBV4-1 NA CASSHKTGYEQFF TGCGCCAGCAGTCACAAGACGGGCTATGAGCAGTTCTTC
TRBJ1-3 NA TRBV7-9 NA CASSMVPGSSGNTIYF TGTGCCAGCAGCATGGTCCCAGGGAGCTCTGGAAACACCATATATTTT
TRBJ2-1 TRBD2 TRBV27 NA CASSLLGGGRNNEQFF TGTGCCAGCAGTTTGTTAGGCGGGGGGCGCAACAATGAGCAGTTCTTC
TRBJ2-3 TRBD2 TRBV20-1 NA CSARDRLAVTTDTQYF TGCAGTGCTAGAGACCGACTAGCGGTTACCACAGATACGCAGTATTTT
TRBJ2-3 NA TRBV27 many CASSLFSTDTQYF TGTGCCAGCAGTTTATTCTCGACAGATACGCAGTATTTT
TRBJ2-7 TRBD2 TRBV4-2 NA CASSGGLAGSYEQYF TGTGCCAGCAGCGGGGGACTAGCGGGCTCCTACGAGCAGTACTTC
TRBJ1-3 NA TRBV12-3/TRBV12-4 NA CAVVTPGIPGNTIYF TGTGCCGTGGTTACGCCAGGGATCCCCGGAAACACCATATATTTT
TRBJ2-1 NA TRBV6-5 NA CASSYSSGINEQFF TGTGCCAGCAGTTACTCTTCTGGGATCAATGAGCAGTTCTTC
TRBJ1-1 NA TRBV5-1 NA CASSLAGTFEAFF TGCGCCAGCAGCTTGGCCGGCACTTTTGAAGCTTTCTTT
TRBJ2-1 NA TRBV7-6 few CASSLALDSSYNEQFF TGTGCCAGCAGCTTAGCCCTCGATAGCTCCTACAATGAGCAGTTCTTC
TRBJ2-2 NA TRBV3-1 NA CASSARIGVAKTGELIF TGTGCCAGCAGCGCTCGTATTGGGGTGGCGAAAACCGGGGAGCTGATTTTT
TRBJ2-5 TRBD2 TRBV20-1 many CSAFGLAGYQETQYF TGCAGTGCCTTCGGACTAGCGGGGTACCAAGAGACCCAGTACTTC
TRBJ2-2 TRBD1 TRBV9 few CASSQGGEGTGELFF TGTGCCAGCAGCCAAGGGGGCGAGGGGACCGGGGAGCTGTTTTTT
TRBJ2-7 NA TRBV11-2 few CASSFPPTLSYEQYF TGTGCCAGCAGCTTTCCCCCGACTCTCTCCTACGAGCAGTACTTC
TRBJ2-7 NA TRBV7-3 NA CASSSRGTPDAYEQYF TGTGCCAGCAGCTCTCGCGGGACTCCGGATGCCTACGAGCAGTACTTC
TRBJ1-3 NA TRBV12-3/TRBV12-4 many CASDSWNTIYF TGTGCCAGCGACAGCTGGAACACCATATATTTT
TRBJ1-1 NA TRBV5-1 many CASSLGAGDDTEAFF TGCGCCAGCAGCTTGGGGGCAGGGGATGACACTGAAGCTTTCTTT
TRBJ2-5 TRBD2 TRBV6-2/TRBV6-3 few CASRPGLEETQYF TGTGCCAGCAGACCCGGACTAGAAGAGACCCAGTACTTC
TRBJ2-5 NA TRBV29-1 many CSVVVRGGGETQYF TGCAGCGTTGTGGTCCGGGGTGGTGGAGAGACCCAGTACTTC
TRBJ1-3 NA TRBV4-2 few CASSHDRFSGNTIYF TGTGCCAGCAGCCACGACCGATTCTCTGGAAACACCATATATTTT
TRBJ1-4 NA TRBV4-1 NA CASSQVGDNEKLFF TGCGCCAGCAGCCAAGTAGGGGATAATGAAAAACTGTTTTTT
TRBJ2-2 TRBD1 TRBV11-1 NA CVSSPRPRGLTGELFF TGTGTCAGCAGCCCCCGGCCCAGGGGGCTTACCGGGGAGCTGTTTTTT
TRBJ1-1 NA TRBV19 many CASSYAGGTEAFF TGTGCCAGTAGTTACGCAGGAGGCACTGAAGCTTTCTTT
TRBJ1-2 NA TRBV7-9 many CASSFTDTNYGYTF TGTGCCAGCAGCTTCACAGACACTAACTATGGCTACACCTTC
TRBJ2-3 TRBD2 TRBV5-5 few CASSLGGGADTQYF TGTGCCAGCAGCTTGGGCGGGGGGGCAGATACGCAGTATTTT
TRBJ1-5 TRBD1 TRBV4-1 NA CASSQPGQGLQPQHF TGCGCCAGCAGCCAGCCGGGACAGGGTCTTCAGCCCCAGCATTTT
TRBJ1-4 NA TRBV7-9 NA CASSNSGTTIKLFF TGTGCCAGCAGCAACTCTGGGACTACGATAAAACTGTTTTTT
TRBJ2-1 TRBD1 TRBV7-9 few CASSPSGGQGRNEQFF TGTGCCAGCAGCCCCTCTGGGGGACAGGGAAGGAATGAGCAGTTCTTC
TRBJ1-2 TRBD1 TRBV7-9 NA CATLGQGYGYTF TGTGCCACCTTGGGACAGGGGTATGGCTACACCTTC
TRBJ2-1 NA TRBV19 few CASSIDTTLNYEQFF TGTGCCAGTAGTATAGATACGACCCTGAATTATGAGCAGTTCTTC
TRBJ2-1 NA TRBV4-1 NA CASSPYTYNEQFF TGCGCCAGCAGCCCATACACGTACAATGAGCAGTTCTTC
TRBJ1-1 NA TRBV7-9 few CASSPGPGTEAFF TGTGCCAGCAGCCCCGGACCGGGCACTGAAGCTTTCTTT
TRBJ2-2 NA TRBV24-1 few CATSESGDTGELFF TGTGCCACCAGTGAATCGGGGGACACCGGGGAGCTGTTTTTT